This T cell receptor beta chain was sequenced for a study of T cell repertoires in cytomegalovirus infection. Study background: CMV epitopes in the study were HLA-C-restricted (recently identified) and HLA-B-restricted (well studied). It can be stated that public TCR beta signatures indicated CMV infection as well as a matching HLA type. Findings and caveats of the study: Carriers of CMV plus the relevant HLA were identified by cumulative public TCR beta family frequency. Dominating the ex vivo response were HLA-C-restricted CMV-specific TCR beta clonotypes.

This CDR3 comprises 17 residues. V lost 1 base and J 3 bases, leaving 19 bases between the germline ends. Germline assignment: CDR1 SGHTA and CDR2 FQGNSA. TCRdb reprocessed the reads with MiXCR, giving one entry per CDR3 protein. Of about 400,000 distinct CDR3 sequences in the sample, just under 35% were seen once. Many counts were recorded for this clonotype. Its antigen is currently unknown. This sequence was found in a human donor in good health (CMV status not recorded). Some clones in this sample may be carry-over from other donors' samples. V gene TRBV7-2 combines with J gene TRBJ2-7, with D unresolved. Here the sequenced sample was cultured PBMCs, taken from culture after CMV antigen stimulation. The CDR3, as DNA: TGTGCCAGCAGCTTAGAAGTCGGCAACCCCTTACACTACGAGCAGTACTTC. Amino acid sequence: CASSLEVGNPLHYEQYF.